Listed below are T cell receptor beta chains from one sample, sequenced in a study. MiXCR was run by TCRdb on the 5' RACE reads, yielding one entry per CDR3 protein. The sample yields about 54,000 distinct CDR3 sequences, about a sixth seen once. What was sequenced was naive CD4+ T cells sorted from blood. Every receptor here comes from a female donor with breast cancer. The CDR3 runs from the conserved cysteine through the conserved F or W. The order of the fields is clone size, J gene, D gene, V gene, CDR3 protein, CDR3 DNA. The D gene is left open where the match is weak. A clone size is listed for some rows: how often the clone was seen (once, few, many), or a class if it is expanded.

>NA|TRBJ2-1|NA|TRBV18
CASSRTSPGNEQFF
TGTGCCAGCTCACGGACGTCCCCGGGGAATGAGCAGTTCTTC
>many|TRBJ1-2|NA|TRBV5-5
CASSRPPGHYGYTF
TGTGCCAGCAGCCGCCCCCCGGGTCACTATGGCTACACCTTC
>few|TRBJ1-3|NA|TRBV5-1
CASSFGTRRSGNTIYF
TGCGCCAGCAGCTTCGGAACCCGCCGCTCTGGAAACACCATATATTTT
>NA|TRBJ2-7|NA|TRBV5-1
CASSTGTWAYEQYF
TGCGCCAGCAGTACCGGGACTTGGGCCTACGAGCAGTACTTC
>NA|TRBJ2-5|NA|TRBV12-3/TRBV12-4
CASTTWGTGETQYF
TGTGCCAGCACTACCTGGGGGACGGGAGAGACCCAGTACTTC
>many|TRBJ2-3|TRBD2|TRBV20-1
CSARGSGRDTQYF
TGCAGTGCTAGAGGTAGCGGGAGAGATACGCAGTATTTT
>NA|TRBJ2-6|NA|TRBV12-3/TRBV12-4
CAGSFRAISGANVLIF
TGTGCCGGCAGCTTCCGAGCAATCTCTGGGGCCAACGTCCTGATTTTC
>NA|TRBJ1-1|NA|TRBV4-1
CASSPTGTQNTEAFF
TGCGCCAGCAGCCCAACCGGGACACAGAACACTGAAGCTTTCTTT
>NA|TRBJ1-5|NA|TRBV27
CASSFFSGYGDRNQPQHF
TGTGCCAGCAGTTTTTTTTCTGGATATGGGGACCGCAATCAGCCCCAGCATTTT
>many|TRBJ2-7|NA|TRBV29-1
CSVGLAHEQYF
TGCAGCGTTGGTCTTGCCCACGAGCAGTACTTC
>many|TRBJ1-2|NA|TRBV29-1
CSVEDRGQYGYTF
TGCAGCGTTGAAGATAGAGGGCAGTATGGCTACACCTTC
>NA|TRBJ2-7|TRBD2|TRBV4-1
CASGQVSLAGVLEQYF
TGCGCCAGCGGCCAAGTGAGTCTAGCGGGAGTGCTCGAGCAGTACTTC
>NA|TRBJ2-5|TRBD2|TRBV5-1
CASSGSGSQETQYF
TGCGCCAGCAGCGGTAGCGGGAGCCAAGAGACCCAGTACTTC
>few|TRBJ2-5|TRBD1|TRBV28
CASSSGDRETQYF
TGTGCCAGCAGTTCCGGGGACAGGGAGACCCAGTACTTC
>few|TRBJ1-4|NA|TRBV29-1
CSVAHTNEKLFF
TGCAGCGTTGCGCACACTAATGAAAAACTGTTTTTT
>NA|TRBJ2-5|NA|TRBV5-1
CASSYGVAFEGETQYF
TGCGCCAGCAGCTATGGGGTGGCCTTCGAAGGGGAGACCCAGTACTTC
>few|TRBJ2-2|NA|TRBV12-3/TRBV12-4
CASSLTSLGELFF
TGTGCCAGCAGTTTAACCTCACTCGGGGAGCTGTTTTTT
>NA|TRBJ2-4|TRBD1|TRBV12-3/TRBV12-4
CASSPKDRSQNIRYF
TGTGCCAGCAGTCCAAAGGACAGGAGCCAAAACATTCGGTACTTC
>NA|TRBJ1-5|NA|TRBV5-6
CASSLFRDGSLLGNQPQHF
TGTGCCAGCAGCTTGTTTCGGGACGGGTCCCTCTTGGGCAATCAGCCCCAGCATTTT
>many|TRBJ1-2|NA|TRBV7-9
CATPVGDGFGYTF
TGTGCCACCCCAGTAGGGGATGGGTTTGGCTACACCTTC
>many|TRBJ2-5|TRBD2|TRBV4-1
CASSRLAGTQETQYF
TGCGCCAGCTCCCGACTAGCGGGAACCCAAGAGACCCAGTACTTC
>NA|TRBJ2-1|TRBD2|TRBV5-1
CASSRLAGGWNEQSF
TGCGCCAGCAGCAGACTAGCGGGAGGGTGGAATGAGCAGTCCTTC
>many|TRBJ2-2|NA|TRBV20-1
CSARGSKPGELFF
TGCAGTGCTAGAGGGAGCAAGCCCGGGGAGCTGTTTTTT
>many|TRBJ2-2|NA|TRBV29-1
CSVEGVGGELFF
TGCAGCGTTGAAGGCGTAGGCGGGGAGCTGTTTTTT
>NA|TRBJ1-2|NA|TRBV9
CASSLEHGGYTF
TGTGCCAGCAGCCTAGAACATGGTGGCTACACCTTC
>many|TRBJ1-4|NA|TRBV7-2
CASSLARTAKEKLFF
TGTGCCAGCAGCTTAGCGCGGACAGCGAAAGAAAAACTGTTTTTT
>NA|TRBJ1-5|NA|TRBV6-1
CASRRGREGQPQHF
TGTGCCAGCAGGCGGGGCAGGGAGGGGCAGCCCCAGCATTTT
>many|TRBJ2-1|NA|TRBV24-1
CATSDPTGSSYNEQFF
TGTGCCACCAGTGATCCCACCGGGAGCTCCTACAATGAGCAGTTCTTC
>few|TRBJ2-1|NA|TRBV28
CASSSGTSRSYNEQFF
TGTGCCAGCAGTTCTGGGACCAGTCGCTCCTACAATGAGCAGTTCTTC
>many|TRBJ1-2|NA|TRBV20-1
CSASESGGIYGYTF
TGCAGTGCTAGTGAGTCGGGGGGAATCTATGGCTACACCTTC
>many|TRBJ2-1|NA|TRBV7-8
CASSLANSYNEQFF
TGTGCCAGCAGCTTAGCTAACAGCTACAATGAGCAGTTCTTC
>many|TRBJ2-5|NA|TRBV7-9
CASSWSAEHQETQYF
TGTGCCAGCAGCTGGAGCGCGGAACACCAAGAGACCCAGTACTTC
>NA|TRBJ1-5|NA|TRBV5-1
CASSLGGGNQPQHF
TGCGCCAGCAGCTTGGGAGGGGGGAATCAGCCCCAGCATTTT
>few|TRBJ2-2|NA|TRBV24-1
CATSDWKGRNTGELFF
TGTGCCACCAGTGATTGGAAGGGCCGGAACACCGGGGAGCTGTTTTTT
>NA|TRBJ2-2|NA|TRBV12-3/TRBV12-4
CASSLTSLGELYF
TGTGCCAGCAGTTTAACCTCACTCGGGGAGCTGTATTTT
>few|TRBJ2-2|NA|TRBV5-1
CASSSGLAAGELFF
TGCGCCAGCAGCTCAGGCCTAGCCGCCGGGGAGCTGTTTTTT
>many|TRBJ2-3|NA|TRBV12-3/TRBV12-4
CASTRGPTDTQYF
TGTGCCAGCACCCGGGGCCCCACAGATACGCAGTATTTT
>many|TRBJ1-2|NA|TRBV7-2
CASSLGRINYGYTF
TGTGCCAGCAGCTTAGGAAGGATTAACTATGGCTACACCTTC
>NA|TRBJ2-2|TRBD1|TRBV24-1
CATADRTNTGELFF
TGTGCCACAGCGGACAGGACGAACACCGGGGAGCTGTTTTTT
>medium-sized|TRBJ2-3|TRBD1|TRBV12-3/TRBV12-4
CASSLTGGADTQYF
TGTGCCAGCAGCCTGACAGGGGGCGCAGATACGCAGTATTTT
>NA|TRBJ2-7|TRBD1|TRBV6-5
CASRSTGSSYEQYF
TGTGCCAGCAGGTCGACAGGGAGCTCCTACGAGCAGTACTTC
>many|TRBJ2-3|NA|TRBV7-8
CASSLGAGDTQYF
TGTGCCAGCAGCTTAGGAGCGGGTGATACGCAGTATTTT
>many|TRBJ2-7|NA|TRBV4-1
CASSRFELGAYEQYF
TGCGCCAGCAGCCGTTTCGAATTGGGGGCTTACGAGCAGTACTTC
>NA|TRBJ2-3|TRBD2|TRBV7-2
CASSSSGRADTQYF
TGTGCCAGCAGCTCGAGCGGGAGGGCAGATACGCAGTATTTT
>NA|TRBJ2-1|TRBD1|TRBV28
CASSPGQGFWQFF
TGTGCCAGCAGTCCGGGACAGGGTTTCTGGCAGTTCTTC
>NA|TRBJ2-7|NA|TRBV20-1
CSAKVGDYEQYF
TGCAGTGCTAAAGTGGGGGACTACGAGCAGTACTTC
>NA|TRBJ2-2|TRBD1|TRBV4-1
CATSDRGNTGELFF
TGCGCCACTTCGGACAGGGGGAACACCGGGGAGCTGTTTTTT
>few|TRBJ2-1|NA|TRBV30
CAWKSAGRVYNEQFF
TGTGCCTGGAAATCGGCGGGAAGGGTATACAATGAGCAGTTCTTC
>many|TRBJ2-7|NA|TRBV7-2
CASSLGWSGMTYEQYF
TGTGCCAGCAGCTTAGGTTGGAGCGGAATGACCTACGAGCAGTACTTC
>few|TRBJ1-3|NA|TRBV18
CASSPQRQHSGNTIYF
TGTGCCAGCTCACCACAGAGACAGCACTCTGGAAACACCATATATTTT
>NA|TRBJ2-1|NA|TRBV7-2
CASSFRGDNEQFF
TGTGCCAGCAGCTTTCGCGGGGACAATGAGCAGTTCTTC
>NA|TRBJ2-1|NA|TRBV5-1
CASSPFSGLYDEQCF
TGCGCCAGCAGCCCATTCAGCGGGCTCTACGATGAGCAGTGCTTC
>once|TRBJ2-7|TRBD2|TRBV6-5
CASSYVAGAHEQYF
TGTGCCAGCAGTTACGTAGCGGGGGCCCACGAGCAGTACTTC
>few|TRBJ2-7|TRBD1|TRBV5-1
CASSRDRGDYEQYF
TGCGCCAGCAGCCGCGACAGGGGTGACTACGAGCAGTACTTC
>few|TRBJ2-3|NA|TRBV7-2
CASSFYTDTQYF
TGTGCCAGCAGCTTCTATACAGATACGCAGTATTTT